Presented here are 23 T cell receptor beta chains from one specimen sequenced in a study of tumor-infiltrating lymphocytes in primary liver carcinoma. Co-extracted RNA and DNA came from approximately 20-30 mg of unsorted bulk tissue. A constant-region primer served to make TCR beta cDNA from about 0.5 ug total RNA. Generation of the TCR beta libraries relied on three nested multiplex PCR rounds using slightly modified ARM-PCR. Forward primers for TRBV1-TRBV30 and a C-beta reverse primer served the first two PCR rounds, at about 10 cycles each. One entry per CDR3 protein results from TCRdb running MiXCR on the multiplex PCR reads. Among under 150,000 distinct CDR3 sequences listed, around 65% were seen once. Sequenced input: tumor-adjacent normal liver tissue. These TCRs come from a woman aged 60 to 75 with primary liver carcinoma and hepatitis B virus infection.

This clonotype occurred once. Here the CDR3 DNA reads TGCGCCAGTAGTCCGGCGGGGACAGGGTACGACGAGCAGTACTTC. Translation gives CASSPAGTGYDEQYF. The rearrangement links TRBV4-1 to TRBJ2-7; 9 bases align to TRBD1. Germline V CDR1 and CDR2: MGHRA, YSYEKL. V was pared by 9 bases and J by 5 bases, with 14 bases of the junction left unmatched. The CDR3 has 15 amino acids.

This clonotype was detected many times. The chain carries TRBV28 and TRBJ1-5, with 7 positions matching TRBD1. This CDR3 has 14 amino acids. The V gene's germline CDR1 is MDHEN and CDR2 SYDVKM. J gave up 6 bases and V 3 bases, and 5 bases lay outside the gene matches. The CDR3 DNA reads TGTGCCAGCAGTTTCGACAGGGAAAGTCAGCCCCAGCATTTT. It encodes CASSFDRESQPQHF.

This clonotype was detected only a few times. A clone one base away is much larger, so this may be a read error. The J gene is TRBJ2-7, the V gene TRBV7-8, with D tentatively TRBD2 (5 bases). CDR1 is SGHVS and CDR2 is FQNEAQ in the germline V gene. Trimming stripped 7 bases from V and 0 bases from J, with 16 bases between. This CDR3 is 15 amino acids long. The CDR3 loop reads CASTELVGFSYEQYF. The DNA of the CDR3 is TGTGCCAGCACCGAACTAGTGGGGTTCTCCTACGAGCAGTACTTC. Using reference TRBV7-8 and TRBJ2-7 for the parts outside the CDR3, the full variable domain is GAGVSQSPRYKVAKRGQDVALRCDPISGHVSLFWYQQALGQGPEFLTYFQNEAQLDKSGLPSDRFFAERPEGSVSTLKIQRTQQEDSAVYLCASTELVGFSYEQYFGPGTRLTVT.

By share, this clonotype counts as medium-sized (0.01 to 0.1%). CDR3 bases: TGTGCCAGCAGCACACCAGCGGGAGCAAACTACGAGCAGTACTTC. This sequence encodes CASSTPAGANYEQYF. The chain combines TRBV11-2 with TRBJ2-7, with TRBD2 matching over 8 bases. Per the germline V gene, CDR1 is SGHAT and CDR2 is FQNNGV. V gave up 5 bases and J gave up 3 bases; unmatched junction bases: 9. The CDR3 consists of 15 residues.

For this clonotype: This CDR3 fails to terminate in the conserved phenylalanine or tryptophan, so it likely reflects a read error. The DNA is omitted, as the CDR3 cannot be located on it reliably, and the CDR3 follows TCRdb's listing. J is TRBJ2-3 and V is TRBV4-2; the table's TRBD1 call for D was not verified on the DNA. The CDR3 is 15 amino acids in total, end residues counted. Germline V gene sequence: CDR1 LGHNA, CDR2 YNFKEQ. CDR3 loop: CASSQEEGGSGTQYI.

This clonotype was counted at least ten times. The J gene is TRBJ2-5, the V gene TRBV29-1; 10 bases agree with TRBD2. This CDR3 spans 18 amino acids. Trimming at V came to 1 base and at J to 1 base, leaving 12 bases not matched to a gene. Germline V gives CDR1 SQVTM, CDR2 ANQGSEA. The CDR3 is CSVEGPGLASVSQETQYF. As DNA, the CDR3 is TGCAGCGTTGAAGGTCCGGGACTAGCGAGCGTGAGCCAAGAGACCCAGTACTTC.

Concerning this clonotype: The junction differs from germline at one of its ends, possibly a read error. This chain uses TRBV6-1 with TRBJ2-7; D is perhaps TRBD1 (6 bases). Per germline, CDR1 MNHNS and CDR2 SASEGT. CDR3 size: 17 residues. The CDR3 spells CASSDSRAGEFLCEQYF. CDR3 DNA: TGTGCCAGCAGTGATAGCCGGGCAGGGGAATTTTTATGCGAGCAGTATTTC.

In the case of this clonotype: At one boundary the junction diverges from the germline segment, which might be a read error. The chain carries TRBV11-2 and TRBJ2-5; 9 nucleotides align to TRBD2. Germline CDR1 and CDR2: SGHAT and FQNNGV. The CDR3 has 16 amino acids. This CDR3 reads CANSLGSTSGQETQYF. The CDR3 nucleotides are TGTGCCAACAGCTTAGGATCGACTAGCGGACAAGAGACCCAGTACTTC.

Note on this clonotype: Germline and junction disagree at one end, which may indicate a read error. The rearrangement joins TRBV7-8 to TRBJ2-1, with 8 bases matching TRBD1. The germline CDR1 and CDR2 sequences are SGHVS and FQNEAQ. The CDR3 runs to 15 residues. The CDR3 coding sequence is TGTGCCAACAGCCCACGACAGGGGCCCTACAATGGGCAGTTCTTC. It specifies CANSPRQGPYNGQFF.

This clonotype appeared many times. The chain links TRBV11-2 to TRBJ2-7; D perhaps matches TRBD2 (6 bases). In germline, CDR1 is SGHAT, CDR2 FQNNGV. The CDR3 contains 14 residues. The germline V and J ends were trimmed by 0 bases and 3 bases, with 9 bases remaining between them. Here the CDR3 DNA reads TGTGCCAGCAGCTTAGAGGACTACGGCTACGAGCAGTACTTC. As protein: CASSLEDYGYEQYF.

V gene TRBV11-2 combines with J gene TRBJ2-3; 8 bases map to TRBD1. V shed 11 bases, J shed 4 bases, and the junction held 17 bases outside the gene matches. Germline V lookup: CDR1 SGHAT, CDR2 FQNNGV. This CDR3 spans 16 amino acids. The CDR3 here is CAGTTGQGSSSDTQYF. CDR3 sequence (DNA): TGTGCCGGCACCACAGGACAGGGTAGTAGTTCAGATACGCAGTATTTT.

On this clonotype itself: A read error may account for a junction end that differs from germline. The V and J genes are TRBV29-1 and TRBJ1-1; D unresolved. The germline V gene has CDR1 SQVTM and CDR2 ANQGSEA. The CDR3 length is 11 residues. The CDR3 nucleotides are TGCAACGCCTCTTTTTACACTAAAGCTTTCTTT. The encoded protein is CNASFYTKAFF.

Concerning this clonotype: Sequence at one end of the junction differs from germline and may be a read error. The V gene is TRBV11-3, the J gene TRBJ1-3; 7 positions agree with TRBD1. The germline V gene encodes CDR1 SGHNT and CDR2 YENEEA. This CDR3 comprises 17 residues. CDR3: CASRTTGAFTPGDTIYF. The CDR3 DNA is TGCGCCAGCAGGACTACAGGGGCGTTCACTCCTGGAGACACCATATATTTT. The full variable domain, rest sourced from reference TRBV11-3 and TRBJ1-3, is EAGVVQSPRYKIIEKKQPVAFWCNPISGHNTLYWYLQNLGQGPELLIRYENEEAVDDSQLPKDRFSAERLKGVDSTLKIQPAELGDSAVYLCASRTTGAFTPGDTIYFGEGSWLTVV.

About this clonotype: The conserved phenylalanine or tryptophan is not found at the CDR3 terminus, so this likely reflects a read error. No DNA is shown, since the ends of the CDR3 on it are uncertain; the CDR3 is the one TCRdb lists. The chain couples TRBV30 to TRBJ1-6; the table's D call, TRBD1, was not checked against the DNA. The CDR3 is made up of 13 amino acids, end residues included. CDR1 is GTSNPN and CDR2 is SVGIG in the germline V gene (reference sequence). The chain's CDR3 is CAWSTVGFGAGHS.

The chain has TRBV28 and TRBJ2-7; no definite D call. The CDR3 extends over 11 amino acids. Per the germline V gene, CDR1 is MDHEN and CDR2 is SYDVKM. V lost 6 bases, J lost 7 bases, and 10 bases lay in between. The CDR3 nucleotides are TGTGCCAGCAGCGCCCCCGGGGAGCAGTACTTC. As protein: CASSAPGEQYF.

About this clonotype itself: Mismatch with germline at one junction end may stem from a read error. The chain couples TRBV7-9 to TRBJ2-1; a possible D gene is TRBD1 (6 bases). Germline V lookup: CDR1 SEHNR, CDR2 FQNEAQ (reference sequence). The CDR3 length is 15 residues. CDR3 nucleotides: TGTGCCAGCAGCTTTACCGGGACAATCTACAATGGGCAGTTCTTC. Translated, it gives CASSFTGTIYNGQFF.

The chain couples TRBV29-1 to TRBJ2-1, with TRBD2 matching 11 bases. This CDR3 is built from 16 residues. Germline CDR1 SQVTM, CDR2 ANQGSEA. The CDR3 loop is CVVWLAGGLHYNEQFF. Here the CDR3 DNA reads TGCGTTGTTTGGCTAGCGGGAGGCCTCCACTACAATGAGCAGTTCTTC.

The sample holds a few counts of this clonotype. The CDR3 spells CASSPGRGSAGGYGYTDTQYF. CDR3 nucleotides: TGTGCCAGCTCACCAGGACGCGGTAGTGCGGGCGGCTACGGTTACACAGATACGCAGTATTTT. This sequence joins TRBV18 and TRBJ2-3; perhaps TRBD2 as D (5 bases). The germline V gene encodes CDR1 KGHSH and CDR2 LQKENI. The germline V and J ends were trimmed by 2 bases and 2 bases, with 29 bases remaining between them. This CDR3 region has 21 residues.

As to this clonotype: Its ends do not fully match the called genes, so a read error is possible. The chain carries TRBV6-2 or TRBV6-3 and TRBJ2-3, with a possible D match to TRBD2 (5 bases). The CDR3 extends over 15 amino acids. From germline, CDR1 is MNHEY and CDR2 SVGEGT. CDR3 sequence reads: CAGSWSGSITDTQYF. The CDR3 nucleotides are TGTGCCGGCAGTTGGAGTGGGAGTATTACAGATACGCAGTATTTT.

This clonotype was seen many times. The chain has TRBV12-3 or TRBV12-4 and TRBJ2-1, with 11 bases fitting TRBD2. The CDR3 has 15 amino acids. J gave up 9 bases and V 6 bases, and 10 bases lay outside the gene matches. The CDR3 loop is CASSLSGTSGLEQFF. DNA for the CDR3: TGTGCCAGCAGCCTGTCCGGGACTAGCGGACTTGAGCAGTTCTTC.

A word on this clonotype: A much larger clonotype is one base distant, so this may be a read error. This chain joins TRBV28 and TRBJ2-3; 9 bases line up with TRBD2. The CDR3 runs to 15 residues. Germline V gene sequence: CDR1 MDHEN, CDR2 SYDVKM. The CDR3 bases are TGTGCCAGCAGTGAGACTAGCGGATACACAGAAACGCAGTATTTT. Translating gives CASSETSGYTETQYF.

This clonotype has a single count. The chain joins TRBV6-5 to TRBJ2-1, with D perhaps matching TRBD1 (6 bases). Germline V lookup: CDR1 MNHEY, CDR2 SVGAGI. V lost 5 bases and J lost 9, with 20 bases in between. This CDR3 region has 15 residues. CDR3 region: CASSPGQPTFSEQFF. The CDR3 nucleotides read TGTGCCAGCAGTCCCGGACAGCCGACCTTCAGTGAGCAGTTCTTC.

The chain is built from TRBV24-1 and TRBJ2-5; TRBD2 aligns across 11 bases. The ends lost 6 bases at V and 5 bases at J; junction bases unmatched: 13. CDR3 size: 17 residues. Germline loops: CDR1 KGHDR, CDR2 SFDVKD. CDR3 in DNA: TGTGCCACCAGTCGGTACGATCTAGCGGGAGGAGGCGAGACCCAGTACTTC. Protein sequence: CATSRYDLAGGGETQYF.